The 2 T cell receptor beta chains below come from one sample, sequenced in a study of T cells in women clearing cervical HPV infection. TCRdb's copy holds only in-frame clones and misses some; the assay was immunoSEQ multiplex PCR. This repertoire comprises over 20,000 clones; its ten largest clones make up about 9.1%. Sample: blood buffy coat. These receptors were taken from a woman aged 18 to 75 with a cervical HPV16 infection that either progressed to CIN3+ or cleared (not recorded which).

With respect to this clone: The read ends 3 residues before the CDR3 terminus; that terminus is restored from the germline J gene. The V call is TRBV5-1, the J call TRBJ2-3; D gene uncertain. There are 14 residues in the CDR3. Germline V CDR1 and CDR2: SGHRS, YFSETQ. The ends were cut back, 0 bases at V and 1 base at J, with 6 bases in the middle. The CDR3 sequence is CASSLASGTDTQYF. The DNA read from the CDR3 is TGCGCCAGCAGCTTGGCTTCCGGCACAGATACG.

Comments on this clone: Relative to the germline gene, one junction end is altered; a read error may explain this. Partial CDR3 DNA: TGTGCCAGCAGCGCGGGACATCGCACTGATACG. As protein: CASSAGHRTDT. The complete CDR3 protein is CASSAGHRTDTQYF. The chain employs TRBV7-3 and TRBJ2-3; possibly TRBD1 or TRBD2 for D (6 bases each). The read ends 3 residues shy of where the CDR3 ends; the end is completed using the germline J gene. The V gene's germline CDR1 is SGHTA and CDR2 FQGTGA. The CDR3 extends over 14 amino acids.